This T cell receptor (beta chain) was profiled in a study of blood T cell repertoires in COVID-19. Study summary: Both acute and convalescent COVID-19 samples were obtained from the United States, Italy and Spain.

The data were produced by immunoSEQ multiplex PCR, yet TCRdb's version contains in-frame clones alone and is incomplete. Altogether 130,000 or so clones are present, 85% to 90% being singletons, with the ten largest covering approximately 8%. From germline, CDR1 is LGHNA and CDR2 YNFKEQ. The V gene end was trimmed by 0 bases and the J gene end by 2 bases; junction bases not matched to a gene: 1. The CDR3 is made up of 15 amino acids. This clonotype was sampled from a woman aged 60-75 years with acute or convalescent COVID-19. Sequencing was carried out using peripheral blood. This chain links TRBV4-2 with TRBJ1-5; the match to TRBD1 covers 7 bases. The CDR3 sequence is CASSQEGTGNQPQHF. As DNA, the CDR3 is TGTGCCAGCAGCCAAGAAGGGACAGGCAATCAGCCCCAGCATTTT.